This entry lists 6 T cell receptor beta chains sequenced from one sample in a study of cytomegalovirus exposure and HLA in healthy donors. The PCR employed 60 Vbeta primers together with 13 Jbeta primers. The repertoire was sequenced with immunoSEQ multiplex PCR; TCRdb's copy has only in-frame clones and lacks some. The table records roughly 220,000 clones, under 70% of them present only once. The sequencing input was PBMCs. The source of these receptors is a man between 40 and 49 years old in good health and CMV-seropositive.

The chain joins TRBV19 to TRBJ2-7; TRBD1 aligns across 7 bases. V lost 2 bases to trimming and J lost 2 bases; unmatched junction nucleotides: 9. CDR1 is LNHDA, CDR2 SQIVND, per germline (reference sequence). CDR3 length: 16 amino acids. CDR3 DNA: TGTGCCAGTAGTATACGCGGCACAGGGGCCCCCTACGAGCAGTACTTC. Translation gives CASSIRGTGAPYEQYF.

This clone was seen a few times. The chain carries TRBV9 and TRBJ2-2; 7 bases agree with TRBD1. The V segment lost 6 bases and the J segment 1 base; nucleotides outside the gene matches: 6. This CDR3 spans 15 amino acids. From germline, CDR1 is SGDLS and CDR2 YYNGEE. The CDR3 bases are TGTGCCAGCACCGGGACAGCGCTGAACACCGGGGAGCTGTTTTTT. This sequence encodes CASTGTALNTGELFF.

This clone came up a few times. This chain links TRBV4-2 with TRBJ2-2, with TRBD1 matching over 8 bases. This CDR3 spans 15 amino acids. J lost 7 bases, V lost 3 bases, and 7 bases had no gene match. Germline lookup yields CDR1 LGHNA and CDR2 YNFKEQ. CDR3 nucleotides: TGTGCCAGCAGCCAGGGTCAGGGGGCGGGCGGGGAGCTGTTTTTT. Its protein is CASSQGQGAGGELFF.

This clone was counted only a few times. The V call is TRBV2, the J call TRBJ2-7; 11 nucleotides agree with TRBD2. V shed 6 bases, J shed 3 bases, and the junction held 1 base outside the gene matches. Germline V gene data show CDR1 as SNHLY and CDR2 as FYNNEI. CDR3 length: 13 residues. CDR3: CASRTSGVYEQYF. The DNA of the CDR3 is TGTGCCAGCAGGACTAGCGGGGTCTACGAGCAGTACTTC.

For the CDR3, the DNA is TGTGCCAGCAGCTTACCCTTACCCCTATCCTACGAGCAGTACTTC. Translating it yields CASSLPLPLSYEQYF. This sequence joins TRBV7-3 and TRBJ2-7; D call uncertain. Germline V gene data show CDR1 as SGHTA and CDR2 as FQGTGA. The ends were cut back, 2 bases at V and 1 base at J, with 12 bases in the middle. The CDR3 totals 15 residues.

This clone was observed a handful of times. V is TRBV25-1 and J is TRBJ1-6; D call uncertain. Per germline, CDR1 MGHDK and CDR2 SYGVNS. This CDR3 has 12 residues. Trimming left V 2 bases short and J 9 bases short, with 5 bases between. DNA of the CDR3: TGTGCCAGCAGTGAACCCAGTTCACCCCTCCACTTT. It translates to CASSEPSSPLHF.